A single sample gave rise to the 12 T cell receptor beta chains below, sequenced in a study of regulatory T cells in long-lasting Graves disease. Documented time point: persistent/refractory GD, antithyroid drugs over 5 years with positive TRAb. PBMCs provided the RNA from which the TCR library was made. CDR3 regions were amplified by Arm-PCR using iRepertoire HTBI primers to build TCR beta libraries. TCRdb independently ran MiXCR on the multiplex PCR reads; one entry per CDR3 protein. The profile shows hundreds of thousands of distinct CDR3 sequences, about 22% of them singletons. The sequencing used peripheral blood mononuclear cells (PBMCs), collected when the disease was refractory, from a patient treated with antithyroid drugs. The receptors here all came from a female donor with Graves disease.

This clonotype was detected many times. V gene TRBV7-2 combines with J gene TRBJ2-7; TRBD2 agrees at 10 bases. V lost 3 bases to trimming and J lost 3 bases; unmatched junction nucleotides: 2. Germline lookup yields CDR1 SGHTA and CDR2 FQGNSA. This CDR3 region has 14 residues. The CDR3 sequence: CASSFKREGYEQYF. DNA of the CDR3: TGTGCCAGCAGCTTCAAGCGGGAGGGCTACGAGCAGTACTTC.

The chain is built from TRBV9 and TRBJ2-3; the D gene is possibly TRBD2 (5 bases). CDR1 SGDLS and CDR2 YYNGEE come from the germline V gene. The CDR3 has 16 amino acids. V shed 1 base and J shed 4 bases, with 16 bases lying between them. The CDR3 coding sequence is TGTGCCAGCAGCGTACTGGATAGCGTCCCCGCAGATACGCAGTATTTT. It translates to CASSVLDSVPADTQYF.

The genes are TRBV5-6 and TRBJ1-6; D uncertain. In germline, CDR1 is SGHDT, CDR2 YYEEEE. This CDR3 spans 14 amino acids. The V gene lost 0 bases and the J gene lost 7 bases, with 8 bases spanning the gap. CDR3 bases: TGTGCCAGCAGCTTGGATGAGGGAAATTCACCCCTCCACTTT. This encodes CASSLDEGNSPLHF.

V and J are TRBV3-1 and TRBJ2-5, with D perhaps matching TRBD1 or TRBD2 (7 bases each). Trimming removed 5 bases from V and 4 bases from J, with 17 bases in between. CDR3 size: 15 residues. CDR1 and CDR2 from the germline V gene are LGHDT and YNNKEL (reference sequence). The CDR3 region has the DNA TGTGCCAGCAGCTCACTCACAGGGGAGGGAGAGACCCAGTACTTC. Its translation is CASSSLTGEGETQYF.

CDR3 coding DNA: TGCGCCAGCAGCTCGGTCGGACAGGTGGACACCGGGGAGCTGTTTTTT. It is translated as CASSSVGQVDTGELFF. The V call is TRBV5-1, the J call TRBJ2-2, with TRBD1 identical over 7 bases. V was clipped by 3 bases and J by 3 bases; unmatched bases: 8. The germline V gene encodes CDR1 SGHRS and CDR2 YFSETQ. The CDR3 is 16 amino acids.

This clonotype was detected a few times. CDR3 nucleotides: TGCAGCGTCGGGGACAGGGGGCGCGTCCATGGCTACACCTTC. Its protein product is CSVGDRGRVHGYTF. The chain employs TRBV29-1 and TRBJ1-2; TRBD1 agrees at 12 bases. The V and J ends lost 6 bases and 6 bases, in that order; junction bases with no gene match: 8. CDR3 length equals 14 residues. CDR1 is SQVTM, CDR2 ANQGSEA, per germline.

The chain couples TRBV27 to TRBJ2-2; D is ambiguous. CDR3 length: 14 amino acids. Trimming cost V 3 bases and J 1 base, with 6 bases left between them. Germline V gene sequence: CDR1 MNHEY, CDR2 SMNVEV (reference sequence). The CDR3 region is CASSFYGNTGELFF. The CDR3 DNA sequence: TGTGCCAGCAGTTTTTATGGGAACACCGGGGAGCTGTTTTTT.

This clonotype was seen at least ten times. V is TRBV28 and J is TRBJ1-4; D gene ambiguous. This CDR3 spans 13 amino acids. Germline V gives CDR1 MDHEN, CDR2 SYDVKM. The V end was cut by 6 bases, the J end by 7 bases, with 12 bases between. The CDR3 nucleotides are TGTGCCAGCAGCCCCCGGGTCTCTGAAAAACTGTTTTTT. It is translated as CASSPRVSEKLFF.

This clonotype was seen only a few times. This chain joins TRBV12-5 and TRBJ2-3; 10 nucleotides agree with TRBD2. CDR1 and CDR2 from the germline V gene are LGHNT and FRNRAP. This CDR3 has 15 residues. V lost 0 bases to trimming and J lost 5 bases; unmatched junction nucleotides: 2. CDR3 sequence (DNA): TGTGCTAGTGGTTTGGTACTAGCGGGAAAAGATACGCAGTATTTT. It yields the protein CASGLVLAGKDTQYF.

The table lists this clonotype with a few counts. The CDR3 is CASSWTSGTGTGELFF. CDR3 sequence (DNA): TGTGCCAGCAGCTGGACTAGCGGGACTGGGACCGGGGAGCTGTTTTTT. The chain carries TRBV2 and TRBJ2-2, with 12 positions matching TRBD2. J gave up 5 bases and V 6 bases, and 7 bases lay outside the gene matches. Germline loops: CDR1 SNHLY, CDR2 FYNNEI. CDR3 length equals 16 residues.

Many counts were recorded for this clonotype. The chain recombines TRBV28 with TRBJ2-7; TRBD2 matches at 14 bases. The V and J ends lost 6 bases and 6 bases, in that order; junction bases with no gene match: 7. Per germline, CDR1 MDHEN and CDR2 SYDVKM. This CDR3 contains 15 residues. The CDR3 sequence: CASRPTSGGAVEQYF. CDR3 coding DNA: TGTGCCAGCAGACCGACTAGCGGGGGGGCCGTCGAGCAGTACTTC.

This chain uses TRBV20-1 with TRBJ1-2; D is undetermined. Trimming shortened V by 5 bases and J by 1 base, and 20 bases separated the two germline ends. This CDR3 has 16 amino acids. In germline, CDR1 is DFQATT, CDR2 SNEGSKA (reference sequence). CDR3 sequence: CSAAPLSSAFNYGYTF. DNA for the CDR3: TGCAGTGCTGCCCCTCTATCCTCCGCTTTTAACTATGGCTACACCTTC.